Here is one TCR beta chain with its context. No antigen is known for it. Nashville, Tennessee was home to all donors, who were Caucasian adults. Libraries were prepared by immunoSEQ multiplex PCR; TCRdb keeps only in-frame clonotypes and omits some of them. Here the sample spans about 600,000 clones, approximately 97% being singletons. This entry is derived from a study of shared clonotypes between healthy human individuals. Study-wide background: The composition of the donors was a couple of women and a few men aged 18 to 49. Study conclusions and caveats: Only blood was sampled, and tissue TCR repertoires likely differ from blood ones.

The TCR was taken from a woman aged 25 to 39 in good health. Sequencing was carried out using naive CD4+ T cells sorted from blood. This sample's subset: CD45RA+ positively selected.

In DNA, the CDR3 is TGCGCCAGCAGTCTAGCGGGAATCACAGATACGCAGTATTTT. Translating gives CASSLAGITDTQYF. V gene TRBV5-1 combines with J gene TRBJ2-3; 9 nucleotides align to TRBD2. Germline V gene lookup returns CDR1 SGHRS and CDR2 YFSETQ. The CDR3 has 14 amino acids. V gave up 5 bases and J gave up 2 bases; unmatched junction bases: 3.